The entry below gives a single TCR beta chain sequence along with its context. The source of the sample is a study of shared clonotypes between healthy human individuals. Terminally differentiated effector memory CD45RA+ cells were excluded from the naive CD8 cells, which were CD45RO-negative and positively selected for CCR7. Per the germline V gene, CDR1 is LGHNT and CDR2 is FRNRAP. The CDR3 runs 17 residues. The V and J ends lost 2 bases and 3 bases, in that order; junction bases with no gene match: 10. Method: immunoSEQ multiplex PCR; TCRdb's copy keeps in-frame clones and lacks some. The table has just over 2,000,000 clones, around 96% seen once.

The TCR was taken from a man younger than 35 in good health. The specimen was naive CD8+ T cells sorted from blood. This rearrangement joins TRBV12-5 to TRBJ2-1; 7 bases are a match to TRBD1. In DNA, the CDR3 is TGTGCTAGTGGTTTGCCGAAGAGGGGACAGAACTACAATGAGCAGTTCTTC. Its translation: CASGLPKRGQNYNEQFF. The full variable domain, with the rest looked up from reference TRBV12-5 and TRBJ2-1, is DARVTQTPRHKVTEMGQEVTMRCQPILGHNTVFWYRQTMMQGLELLAYFRNRAPLDDSGMPKDRFSAEMPDATLATLKIQPSEPRDSAVYFCASGLPKRGQNYNEQFFGPGTRLTVL.